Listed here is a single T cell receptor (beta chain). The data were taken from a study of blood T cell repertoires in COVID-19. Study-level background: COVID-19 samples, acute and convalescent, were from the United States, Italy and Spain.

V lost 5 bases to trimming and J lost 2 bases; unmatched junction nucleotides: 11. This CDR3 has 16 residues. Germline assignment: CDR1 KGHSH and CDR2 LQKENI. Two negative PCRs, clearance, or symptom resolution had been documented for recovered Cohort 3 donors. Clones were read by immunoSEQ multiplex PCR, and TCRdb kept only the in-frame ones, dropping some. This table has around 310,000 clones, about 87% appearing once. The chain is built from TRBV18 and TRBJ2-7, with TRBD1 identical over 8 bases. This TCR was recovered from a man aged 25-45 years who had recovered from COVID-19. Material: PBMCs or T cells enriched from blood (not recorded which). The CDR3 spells CASSSQGRTGPYEQYF. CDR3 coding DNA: TGTGCCAGCTCATCCCAGGGCCGGACAGGGCCCTACGAGCAGTACTTC.